This section outlines one T cell receptor beta chain sequence together with its context. This clone was recorded once. Its antigen target is currently unknown. There are no base qualities to consult, and no much larger clone falls within one base. Using the immunoSEQ assay, TCRB CDR3 regions were amplified from 1.5 to 2 micrograms of genomic DNA, or from all available DNA when less than that was on hand. Multiplex PCR used 60 forward primers for TCR V beta segments and 13 reverse primers for J beta segments. Synthetic control templates were spiked into each sample at limiting dilution to estimate reads per starting template. The Illumina HiSeq System generated 87 bp sequencing reads. The paper's processing steps were these. PCR and sequencing errors were removed by a nearest neighbor algorithm that merged closely related sequences. TCR overlap was measured as the percentage of unique tumor TCR beta sequences also present in the same patient's peripheral blood. TCRdb carries this immuneACCESS record with in-frame sequences only. Its versions omit some clonotypes, under half of them owing to an unresolved V gene in the studies checked, with the rest unexplained. D and trimming were read from the DNA, whereas the V and J calls and clone size are those reported in that table. The sample data list 65,000 to 80,000 clones, and 65% to 90% of these were observed just once. Roughly 7.9% of the sample is in the top ten clones.

Trimming at the junction amounts to 7 bases on V and 4 bases on J, and the germline ends lie 7 bases apart. Reading from cysteine to phenylalanine, the CDR3 counts 11 amino acids. Left in the record is the CDR3 DNA by itself, 33 bases read in frame from the first base. CDR1 and CDR2 (LNHDA, SQIVND) derive from the germline V gene (reference sequence). The data originate from a study of glioma-infiltrating T cells after dendritic cell vaccination (dated by TCRdb to 2016 to 2018). Regarding the complete study: Of the roughly 15 glioblastoma patients in the cohort, all drawn from Phase I and II dendritic cell vaccination trials, 9 were newly diagnosed and 6 had recurrent disease. Between the early 2000s and the early 2010s, the patients were given dendritic cell vaccination pulsed with autologous tumor lysate. The vaccine consisted of monocyte-derived dendritic cells cultured less than 9 days with IL-4 and GM-CSF, then pulsed overnight with autologous tumor lysate. Each patient got three intradermal injections of the dendritic cell vaccine, spaced at biweekly intervals, in the arm below the axilla. In glioblastoma patients vaccinated with dendritic cells, deep sequencing of TCR beta CDR3 regions served to measure tumor-infiltrating lymphocyte content and to compare repertoires between tumor and blood. TCR sequencing metrics, including TIL content and tumor-blood repertoire overlap, were correlated with survival after dendritic cell vaccination.

General study outcomes and caveats: The cohort was small and heterogeneous, and full blood and tumor sets were available for few patients, with initial-recurrent tumor pairs available for even fewer patients. No direct relationship between TCR clonality and survival was found, suggesting a diverse polyclonal response may matter. The TCR overlap response model with three groups was called speculative and said to need prospective validation. Higher estimated pretreatment TIL content predicted longer time to progression and overall survival after dendritic cell vaccination.

Patients were selected on the basis of adequate residual fresh-frozen tumor tissue and more than two years of available survival data. Although molecular status otherwise differed among the glioblastoma patients, no patient had an isocitrate dehydrogenase mutation. PBMC were collected before vaccination, two weeks after the third vaccination, and at tumor progression when it occurred. The Qiagen DNeasy Blood extraction Kit was used for extraction of genomic DNA. Source: blood, taken before dendritic cell vaccination. The TCR was taken from a human donor with glioblastoma. This chain joins TRBV19 to TRBJ1-1; the D gene assignment is ambiguous. The CDR3 amino acid sequence is: CASNRGTEAFF. The base sequence is TGTGCCAGTAACCGGGGCACTGAAGCTTTCTTT.